The text below deals with one T cell receptor (beta chain). Data came from immunoSEQ multiplex PCR; TCRdb stores just in-frame clones and leaves some out. The sample carries 300,000 to 500,000 clones, more than 75% recorded once. This entry comes from a study of blood T cell repertoires in COVID-19. Trimming took off 1 base at V and 10 bases at J, with 14 bases between the two ends. Germline CDR1 SGHAT, CDR2 FQNNGV. The CDR3 runs 15 residues. The sample taken for sequencing was PBMCs or T cells enriched from blood (not recorded which). The J gene is TRBJ1-6, the V gene TRBV11-2; tentative D call: TRBD1 (6 bases). This TCR came from a woman aged 25 to 45 with acute COVID-19. The CDR3 here is CASSLGAGARSPLHF. As DNA, the CDR3 is TGTGCCAGCAGCTTAGGCGCAGGGGCACGATCACCCCTCCACTTT.